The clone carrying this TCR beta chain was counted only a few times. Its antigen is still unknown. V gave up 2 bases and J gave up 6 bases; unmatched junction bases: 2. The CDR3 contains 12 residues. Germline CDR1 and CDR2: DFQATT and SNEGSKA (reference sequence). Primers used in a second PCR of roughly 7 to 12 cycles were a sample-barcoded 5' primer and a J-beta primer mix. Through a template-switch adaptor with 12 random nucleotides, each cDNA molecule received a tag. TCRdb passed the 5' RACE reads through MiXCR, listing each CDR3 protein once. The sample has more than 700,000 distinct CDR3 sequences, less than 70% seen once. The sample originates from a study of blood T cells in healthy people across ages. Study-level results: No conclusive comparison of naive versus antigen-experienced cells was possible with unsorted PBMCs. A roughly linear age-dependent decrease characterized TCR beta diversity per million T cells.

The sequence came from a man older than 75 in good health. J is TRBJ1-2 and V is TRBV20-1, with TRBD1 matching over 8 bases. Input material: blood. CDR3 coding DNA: TGCAGTGCTAGATTGACAGGGGATGGCTACACCTTC. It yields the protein CSARLTGDGYTF.